This section outlines one T cell receptor (beta chain) sequence together with its context. As yet, its antigen is unknown. This specimen comes from a study of cytomegalovirus exposure and HLA in healthy donors. General study points: TCR association rates varied by HLA locus in a later analysis, with DRB1 highest and HLA-C lowest. There were 160 or so TCR beta chains listed as cytomegalovirus-associated.

Both 60 Vbeta primers and 13 Jbeta primers went into the PCR. This table comes from immunoSEQ multiplex PCR, and its TCRdb copy is limited to in-frame clones, with some not included. The data contain some 35,000 clones, around 53% of them seen just once; the ten biggest clones take up roughly 6.2%. V lost 1 base, J lost 1 base, and 12 bases lay in between. Germline V CDR1 and CDR2: LGHNA, YNFKEQ. The length of the CDR3 is 16 residues. The rearrangement joins TRBV4-2 to TRBJ2-3; weak D call: TRBD2 (6 bases). Specimen: PBMCs. This receptor was identified in a woman aged 40 to 55 in good health and CMV-seropositive. CDR3 region: CASSQVSGGGTDTQYF. The DNA for the CDR3 is TGTGCCAGCAGCCAAGTATCCGGGGGAGGCACAGATACGCAGTATTTT.